This T cell receptor beta chain appears in the sequencing data of a study of T-cell reconstitution after alpha-beta-depleted transplantation in children. Per the germline V gene, CDR1 is SQVTM and CDR2 is ANQGSEA. Deletions cut 4 bases from V and 1 base from J, with 10 bases between. This CDR3 has 13 amino acids. This sample's TCRbeta library carried unique molecular identifier barcodes. TCRdb reanalysed the PCR reads using MiXCR and keeps one entry per CDR3 protein. The table lists about 500,000 distinct CDR3 sequences, approximately 29% of them singletons. V is TRBV29-1 and J is TRBJ2-5, with D maybe TRBD2 (5 bases). Here the sequenced sample was PBMCs from the stem cell graft donor, taken from the stem cell graft. The TCR comes from a human donor who donated a stem cell graft to a child with aplastic anemia. CDR3 DNA sequence: TGCAGCGTTGCTACTGGAGGCCAAGAGACCCAGTACTTC. This sequence encodes CSVATGGQETQYF.